The rows below give T cell receptor beta chains drawn from one sample of a study of spatial heterogeneity in lung cancer. TCRdb re-analysed the 5' RACE reads in MiXCR, keeping a single row per CDR3 protein. The repertoire holds about 3,100 distinct CDR3 sequences, with roughly 12% as singletons. The sample here was lung tumor tissue, taken at surgery. These receptors were obtained from a male donor with early-stage non-small cell lung cancer. CDR3s include the opening cysteine and the closing phenylalanine or tryptophan. The D gene is left open where the match is weak. Size tells how often a clone was seen (once, few, many) or the class of an expanded clone, and some rows leave it out.

J gene | V gene | clone size | D gene | CDR3 DNA | CDR3 protein
TRBJ1-5 | TRBV7-2 | medium-sized | TRBD1 | TGTGCCAGCAGCTTAGCAGGGGGCCAGCCCCAGCATTTT | CASSLAGGQPQHF
TRBJ2-7 | TRBV30 | medium-sized | TRBD1 | TGTGCCTGGAGTACCCGGACAGGTTCCTACGAGCAGTACTTC | CAWSTRTGSYEQYF
TRBJ2-3 | TRBV18 | large | TRBD1 | TGTGCCAGCTCAAAGAGACAGGGATACACAGATACGCAGTATTTT | CASSKRQGYTDTQYF
TRBJ1-2 | TRBV7-9 | medium-sized | TRBD1 | TGTGCCAGCAGACCCCGGACAGGAAGATATGGCTACACCTTC | CASRPRTGRYGYTF
TRBJ2-5 | TRBV5-6 | medium-sized | NA | TGTGCCAGCAGCACAAGGGGTACAGGGTGGCAAGAGACCCAGTACTTC | CASSTRGTGWQETQYF
TRBJ2-7 | TRBV19 | NA | NA | TGTGCCAGTGGAACAGGAGGGCAGTACTTC | CASGTGGQYF
TRBJ1-2 | TRBV20-1 | medium-sized | NA | TGCAGTGCTAGCGGTCCTTCCCATGGCTACACCTTC | CSASGPSHGYTF
TRBJ2-2 | TRBV4-1 | medium-sized | TRBD1 | TGCGCCAGCAGCCAGGGACAGGGACCACCCGGGGAGCTGTTTTTT | CASSQGQGPPGELFF
TRBJ2-7 | TRBV7-9 | medium-sized | NA | TGTGCCAGCAGCTTAGCGGAACTGACGGGAGAGCAGTACTTC | CASSLAELTGEQYF
TRBJ1-1 | TRBV7-9 | NA | NA | TGTGCCAGCAGCTCAAGCACTGAAGCTTTCTTT | CASSSSTEAFF
TRBJ1-5 | TRBV28 | medium-sized | TRBD1 | TGTGCCAGCATTGAGACGGGACAGGGGGATCAGCCCCAGCATTTT | CASIETGQGDQPQHF
TRBJ2-1 | TRBV6-2/TRBV6-3 | medium-sized | TRBD2 | TGTGCCAGCAGTTATCCCGATGGTAGCGGGGGCCAATTGAGCTCCTACAATGAGCAGTTCTTC | CASSYPDGSGGQLSSYNEQFF
TRBJ2-5 | TRBV12-3/TRBV12-4 | medium-sized | TRBD1 | TGTGCCAGCAGTTTCAACAGGGGGGAGACCCAGTACTTC | CASSFNRGETQYF
TRBJ2-1 | TRBV6-6 | few | NA | TGTGCCAGCAAGCAAGCGGCGTCCTACAATGAGCAGTTCTTC | CASKQAASYNEQFF
TRBJ2-1 | TRBV10-2 | medium-sized | TRBD1 | TGCGCCAGCAGTGAGTTTATAGGACAGGGGTTCAATGAGCAGTTCTTC | CASSEFIGQGFNEQFF
TRBJ2-2 | TRBV24-1 | many | TRBD2 | TGTGCCACCAGTGACCGGGGACTAGCGGGGAGCACCGGGGAGCTGTTTTTT | CATSDRGLAGSTGELFF
TRBJ2-7 | TRBV11-2 | medium-sized | TRBD1 | TGTGCCAGCAGCTTGGACAGGGGAGAGCAGTACTTC | CASSLDRGEQYF
TRBJ1-5 | TRBV19 | few | NA | TGTGCCGAGGAAGGGAATCAGCCCCAGCATTTT | CAEEGNQPQHF
TRBJ2-3 | TRBV7-2 | NA | TRBD2 | TGTGCCAGCGGACTAGCGGGAGGGCCAACAGATACGCAGTATTTT | CASGLAGGPTDTQYF
TRBJ1-1 | TRBV9 | medium-sized | NA | TGTGCCAGCAGCCCCCGACAGTCCAACACTGAAGCTTTCTTT | CASSPRQSNTEAFF
TRBJ1-5 | TRBV20-1 | medium-sized | TRBD1 | TGCAGTGCCAGAAGGACAGGGGGCTGGAATCAGCCCCAGCATTTT | CSARRTGGWNQPQHF
TRBJ2-7 | TRBV4-1 | medium-sized | TRBD1 | TGCGCCAGCAGCCAAGGGACAGGGTTGGCCTACGAGCAGTACTTC | CASSQGTGLAYEQYF
TRBJ1-1 | TRBV7-9 | NA | NA | TGTGCCAGCAGCTCTTCGAGTGAAGCTTTCTTT | CASSSSSEAFF
TRBJ2-1 | TRBV7-2 | medium-sized | NA | TGTGCCAGCAGCTTAGAGGTGAGCTCCTACAATGAGCAGTTCTTC | CASSLEVSSYNEQFF
TRBJ1-4 | TRBV3-1 | many | NA | TGTGCCAGCAGCCAAGTCGCGGAACAGATTCTATCAACTAATGAAAAACTGTTTTTT | CASSQVAEQILSTNEKLFF
TRBJ2-5 | TRBV27 | many | NA | TGTGCCAGCAGTTTATCGTCGTACCGGGAATTGGACTTC | CASSLSSYRELDF
TRBJ1-1 | TRBV9 | medium-sized | NA | TGTGCCAGCAGCCCCCGGCTCGGCACTGAAGCTTTCTTT | CASSPRLGTEAFF
TRBJ2-5 | TRBV6-1 | medium-sized | NA | TGTGCCAGCAGTGAATGGGGGGACCTCCAAGAGACCCAGTACTTC | CASSEWGDLQETQYF